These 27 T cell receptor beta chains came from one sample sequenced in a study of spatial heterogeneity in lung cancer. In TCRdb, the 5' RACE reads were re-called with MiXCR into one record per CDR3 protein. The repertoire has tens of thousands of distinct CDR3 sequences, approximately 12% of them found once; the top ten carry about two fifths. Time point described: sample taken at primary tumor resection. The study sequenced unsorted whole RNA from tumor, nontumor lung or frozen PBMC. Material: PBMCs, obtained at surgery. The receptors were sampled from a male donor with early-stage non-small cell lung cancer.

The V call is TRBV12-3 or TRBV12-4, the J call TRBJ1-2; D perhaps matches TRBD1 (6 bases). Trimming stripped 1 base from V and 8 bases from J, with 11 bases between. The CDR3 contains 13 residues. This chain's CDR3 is CASSLGQGPGYTF. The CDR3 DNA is TGTGCCAGCAGTTTAGGTCAGGGGCCCGGCTACACCTTC.

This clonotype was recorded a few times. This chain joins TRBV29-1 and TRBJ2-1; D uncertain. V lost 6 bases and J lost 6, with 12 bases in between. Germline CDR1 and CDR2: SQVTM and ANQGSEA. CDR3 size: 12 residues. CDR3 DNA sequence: TGCAGCGTAAAAGCTAGATCCAATGAGCAGTTCTTC. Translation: CSVKARSNEQFF.

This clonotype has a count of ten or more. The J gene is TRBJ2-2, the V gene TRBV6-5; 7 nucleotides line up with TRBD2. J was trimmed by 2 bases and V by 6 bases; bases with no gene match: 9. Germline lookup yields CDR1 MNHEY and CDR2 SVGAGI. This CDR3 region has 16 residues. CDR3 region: CASRLRTRSNTGELFF. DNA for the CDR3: TGTGCCAGCAGACTACGGACTAGAAGTAACACCGGGGAGCTGTTTTTT.

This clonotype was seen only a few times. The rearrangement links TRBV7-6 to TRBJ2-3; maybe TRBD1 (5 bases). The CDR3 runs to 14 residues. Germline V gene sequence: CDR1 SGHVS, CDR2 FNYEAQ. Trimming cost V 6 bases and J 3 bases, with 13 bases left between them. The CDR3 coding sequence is TGTGCCAGCAGTCAAGCCCCAGGGACAGATACGCAGTATTTT. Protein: CASSQAPGTDTQYF.

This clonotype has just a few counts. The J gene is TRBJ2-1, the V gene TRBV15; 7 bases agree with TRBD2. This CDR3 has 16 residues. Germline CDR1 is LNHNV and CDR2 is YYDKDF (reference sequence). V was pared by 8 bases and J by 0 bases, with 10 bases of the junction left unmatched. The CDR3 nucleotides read TGTGCCACCGTCATGGGGGGGAGAGGCTCCTACAATGAGCAGTTCTTC. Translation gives CATVMGGRGSYNEQFF.

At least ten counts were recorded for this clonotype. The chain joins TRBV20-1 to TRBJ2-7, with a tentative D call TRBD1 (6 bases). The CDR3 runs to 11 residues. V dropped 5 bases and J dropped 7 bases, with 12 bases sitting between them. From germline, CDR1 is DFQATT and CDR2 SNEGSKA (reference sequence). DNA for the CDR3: TGCAGTGCTGGCAGGGGTGGGGAGCAGTACTTC. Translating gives CSAGRGGEQYF.

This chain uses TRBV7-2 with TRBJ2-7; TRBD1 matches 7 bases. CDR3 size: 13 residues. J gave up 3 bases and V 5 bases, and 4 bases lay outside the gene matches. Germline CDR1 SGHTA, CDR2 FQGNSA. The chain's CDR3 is CASSAGTDYEQYF. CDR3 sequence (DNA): TGTGCCAGCAGCGCCGGGACAGACTACGAGCAGTACTTC.

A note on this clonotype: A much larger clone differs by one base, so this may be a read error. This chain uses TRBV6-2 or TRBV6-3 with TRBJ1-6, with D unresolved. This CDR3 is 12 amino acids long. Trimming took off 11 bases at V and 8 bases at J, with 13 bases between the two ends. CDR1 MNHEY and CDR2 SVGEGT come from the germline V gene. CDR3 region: CAARPEDSPLHF. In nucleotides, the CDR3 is TGTGCCGCCCGGCCAGAAGATTCACCCCTCCACTTT.

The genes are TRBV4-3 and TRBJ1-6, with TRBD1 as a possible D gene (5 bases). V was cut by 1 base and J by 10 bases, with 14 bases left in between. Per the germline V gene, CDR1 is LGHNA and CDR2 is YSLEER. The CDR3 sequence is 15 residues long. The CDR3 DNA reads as TGCGCCAGCAGCCAAGGAAGCAGGGAAGGCTCACCCCTCCACTTT. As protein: CASSQGSREGSPLHF.

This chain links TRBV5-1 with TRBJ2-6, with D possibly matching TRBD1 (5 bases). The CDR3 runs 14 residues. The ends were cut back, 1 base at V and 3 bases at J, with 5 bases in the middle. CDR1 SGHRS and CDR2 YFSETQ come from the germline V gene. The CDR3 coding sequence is TGCGCCAGCAGCTTGACAGGTGGGGCCAACGTCCTGACTTTC. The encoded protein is CASSLTGGANVLTF.

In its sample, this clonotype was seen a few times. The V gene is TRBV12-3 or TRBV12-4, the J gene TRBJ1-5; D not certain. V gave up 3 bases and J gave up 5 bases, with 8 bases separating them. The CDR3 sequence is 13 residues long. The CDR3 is CASSFPGDQPQHF. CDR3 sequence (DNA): TGTGCCAGCAGTTTCCCAGGAGATCAGCCCCAGCATTTT.

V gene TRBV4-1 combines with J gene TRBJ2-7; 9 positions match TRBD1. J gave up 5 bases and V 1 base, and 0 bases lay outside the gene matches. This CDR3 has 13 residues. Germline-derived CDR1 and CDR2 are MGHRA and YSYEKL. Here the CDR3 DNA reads TGCGCCAGCAGCCAAGGGACAGGGGACGAGCAGTACTTC. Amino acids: CASSQGTGDEQYF.

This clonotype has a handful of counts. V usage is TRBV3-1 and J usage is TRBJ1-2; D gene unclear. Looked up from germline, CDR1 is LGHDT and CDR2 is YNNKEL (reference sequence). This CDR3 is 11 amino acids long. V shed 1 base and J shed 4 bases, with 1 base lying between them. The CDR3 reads CASSQGYGYTF. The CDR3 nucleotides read TGTGCCAGCAGCCAAGGCTATGGCTACACCTTC.

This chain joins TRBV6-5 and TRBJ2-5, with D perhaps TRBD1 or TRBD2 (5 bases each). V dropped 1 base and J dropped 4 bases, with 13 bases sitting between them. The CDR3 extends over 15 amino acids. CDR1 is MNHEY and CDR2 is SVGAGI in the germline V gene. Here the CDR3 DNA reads TGTGCCAGCAGTTACTTGGGGCAACGGGGAGAGACCCAGTACTTC. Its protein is CASSYLGQRGETQYF.

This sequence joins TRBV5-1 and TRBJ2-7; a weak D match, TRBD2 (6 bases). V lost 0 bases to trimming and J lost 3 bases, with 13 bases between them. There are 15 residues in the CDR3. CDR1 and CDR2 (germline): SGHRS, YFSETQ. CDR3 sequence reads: CASSLAERRGYEQYF. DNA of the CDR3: TGCGCCAGCAGCTTGGCCGAGCGGCGGGGCTACGAGCAGTACTTC. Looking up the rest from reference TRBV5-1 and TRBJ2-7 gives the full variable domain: KAGVTQTPRYLIKTRGQQVTLSCSPISGHRSVSWYQQTPGQGLQFLFEYFSETQRNKGNFPGRFSGRQFSNSRSEMNVSTLELGDSALYLCASSLAERRGYEQYFGPGTRLTVT.

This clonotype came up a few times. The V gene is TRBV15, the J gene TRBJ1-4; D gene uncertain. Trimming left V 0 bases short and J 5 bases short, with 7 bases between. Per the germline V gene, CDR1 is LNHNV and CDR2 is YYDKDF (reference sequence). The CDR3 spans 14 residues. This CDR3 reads CATSRDLGNEKLFF. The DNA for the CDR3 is TGTGCCACCAGCAGAGATCTCGGGAATGAAAAACTGTTTTTT.

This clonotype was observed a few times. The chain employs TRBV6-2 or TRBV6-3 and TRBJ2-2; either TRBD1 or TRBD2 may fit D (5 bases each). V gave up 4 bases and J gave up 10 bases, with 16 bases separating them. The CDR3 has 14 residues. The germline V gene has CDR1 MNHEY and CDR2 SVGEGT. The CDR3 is CASSLDGTAEELFF. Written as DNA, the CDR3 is TGTGCCAGCAGTTTAGACGGGACGGCGGAGGAGCTGTTTTTT.

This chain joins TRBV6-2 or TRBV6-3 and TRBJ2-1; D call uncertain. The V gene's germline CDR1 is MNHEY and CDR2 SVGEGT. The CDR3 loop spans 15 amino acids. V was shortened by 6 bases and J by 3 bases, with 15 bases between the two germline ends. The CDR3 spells CASRPISLNYNEQFF. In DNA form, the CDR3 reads TGTGCCAGCAGACCCATTAGTCTAAACTACAATGAGCAGTTCTTC.

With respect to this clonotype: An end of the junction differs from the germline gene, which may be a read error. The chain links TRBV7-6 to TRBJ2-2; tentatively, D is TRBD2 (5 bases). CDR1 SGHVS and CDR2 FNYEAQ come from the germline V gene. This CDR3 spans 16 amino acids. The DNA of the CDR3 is TGTGTCAGCAGCCCGCTCAGGACTGAGGTCGCCGGGGAGCTGTTTTTT. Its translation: CVSSPLRTEVAGELFF.

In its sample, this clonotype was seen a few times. This CDR3 is CASSLELAENTGELFF. As DNA, the CDR3 is TGTGCCAGCAGTTTAGAACTAGCGGAGAACACCGGGGAGCTGTTTTTT. The rearrangement uses TRBV27 and TRBJ2-2; 8 nucleotides agree with TRBD2. With 2 bases clipped from V and 1 base from J, the junction kept 3 bases outside the gene matches. The CDR3 sequence is 16 residues long. CDR1 MNHEY and CDR2 SMNVEV come from the germline V gene (reference sequence).

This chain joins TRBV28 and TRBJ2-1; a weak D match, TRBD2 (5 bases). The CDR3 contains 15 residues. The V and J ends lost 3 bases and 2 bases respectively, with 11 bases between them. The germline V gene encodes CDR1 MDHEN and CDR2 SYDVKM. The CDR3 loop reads CASSFPWETYNEQFF. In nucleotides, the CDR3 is TGTGCCAGCAGTTTCCCTTGGGAGACCTACAATGAGCAGTTCTTC.

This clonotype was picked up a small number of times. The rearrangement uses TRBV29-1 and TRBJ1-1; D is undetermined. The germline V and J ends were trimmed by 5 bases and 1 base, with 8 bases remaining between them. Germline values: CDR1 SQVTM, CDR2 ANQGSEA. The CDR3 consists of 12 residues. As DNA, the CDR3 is TGCAGCGTTACCAGTGGGAACACTGAAGCTTTCTTT. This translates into CSVTSGNTEAFF.

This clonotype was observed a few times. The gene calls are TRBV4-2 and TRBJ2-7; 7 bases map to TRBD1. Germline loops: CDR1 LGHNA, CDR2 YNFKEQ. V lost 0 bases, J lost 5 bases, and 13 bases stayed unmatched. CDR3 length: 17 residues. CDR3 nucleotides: TGTGCCAGCAGCCAAGACGAAATTAGCAGGGGGTGGGACGAGCAGTACTTC. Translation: CASSQDEISRGWDEQYF.

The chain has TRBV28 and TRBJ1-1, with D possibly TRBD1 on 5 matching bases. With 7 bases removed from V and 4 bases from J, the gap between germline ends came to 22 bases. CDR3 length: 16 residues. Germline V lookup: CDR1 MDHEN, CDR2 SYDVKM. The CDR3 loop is CASTYGGARGFTEAFF. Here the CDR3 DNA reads TGTGCCAGCACCTATGGTGGGGCGCGGGGTTTCACTGAAGCTTTCTTT.

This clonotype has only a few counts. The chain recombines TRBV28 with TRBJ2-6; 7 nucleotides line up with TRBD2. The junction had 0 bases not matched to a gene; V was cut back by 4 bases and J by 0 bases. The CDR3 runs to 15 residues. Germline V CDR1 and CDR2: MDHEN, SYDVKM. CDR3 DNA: TGTGCCAGCAGTTCGGGGGGCTCTGGGGCCAACGTCCTGACTTTC. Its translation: CASSSGGSGANVLTF.

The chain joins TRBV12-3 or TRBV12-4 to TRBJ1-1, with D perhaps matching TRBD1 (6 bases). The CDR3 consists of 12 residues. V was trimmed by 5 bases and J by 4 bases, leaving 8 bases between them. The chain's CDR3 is CASSRGGTEAFF. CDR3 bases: TGTGCCAGCAGTCGAGGGGGCACTGAAGCTTTCTTT.

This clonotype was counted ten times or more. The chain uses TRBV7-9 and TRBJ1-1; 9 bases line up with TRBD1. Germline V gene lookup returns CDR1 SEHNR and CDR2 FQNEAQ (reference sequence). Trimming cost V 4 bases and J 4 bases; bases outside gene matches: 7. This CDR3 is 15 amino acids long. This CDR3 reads CASSSTGGRGTEAFF. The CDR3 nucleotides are TGTGCCAGCAGCTCTACAGGGGGCAGAGGCACTGAAGCTTTCTTT. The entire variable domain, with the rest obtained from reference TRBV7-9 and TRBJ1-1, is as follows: DTGVSQNPRHKITKRGQNVTFRCDPISEHNRLYWYRQTLGQGPEFLTYFQNEAQLEKSRLLSDRFSAERPKGSFSTLEIQRTEQGDSAMYLCASSSTGGRGTEAFFGQGTRLTVV.